This T cell receptor beta chain derives from a study of blood T cell repertoires in COVID-19. About the research overall: COVID-19 samples, acute and convalescent, were from the United States, Italy and Spain. Sources were T cells, B-cell-depleted T cells, or PBMCs; the material itself was cDNA or gDNA.

Germline CDR1 and CDR2: MNHEY and SVGAGI. CDR3 length equals 15 residues. V trimming: 6 bases; J trimming: 5 bases; junction bases outside the gene matches: 11. Original data processing: Scientists estimated how many nucleated cells there were by amplifying reference gene primers. Clones were read by immunoSEQ multiplex PCR, and TCRdb kept only the in-frame ones, dropping some. The D gene and trimming were derived from the DNA, and the V and J assignments and clone size from that table. The sample records about 220,000 clones, around 80% being singletons. By proportion, this clone is medium-sized (0.01 to 0.1%).

The rearrangement links TRBV6-5 to TRBJ1-1, with TRBD1 identical over 8 bases. Sequencing was done on a sample of peripheral blood. The TCR comes from a woman in her 70s with acute or convalescent COVID-19. For the CDR3, the DNA is TGTGCCAGCAGCCATTTCCAGGGGGCTGGGACTGAAGCTTTCTTT. Its protein product is CASSHFQGAGTEAFF.